This T cell receptor beta chain derives from a study of cytomegalovirus exposure and HLA in healthy donors. V was cut by 1 base and J by 1 base, with 10 bases left in between. Germline CDR1 LGHNA, CDR2 YNFKEQ. This CDR3 has 15 amino acids. Both 60 Vbeta primers and 13 Jbeta primers went into the PCR. Sequenced by immunoSEQ multiplex PCR; TCRdb stores in-frame clones only, minus some. The table shows around 90,000 clones, with more than 55% occurring only once. Source material: PBMCs. The chain couples TRBV4-2 to TRBJ2-5; unclear D gene. The clonotype was recovered from a woman between 45 and 60 years old in good health and CMV-seropositive. This chain's CDR3 is CASSQGTSLQETQYF. DNA of the CDR3: TGTGCCAGCAGCCAAGGAACGAGCCTCCAAGAGACCCAGTACTTC.